These T cell receptor beta chains were read from a single sample in a study of shared clonotypes between healthy human individuals. Generated by immunoSEQ multiplex PCR, the TCRdb table keeps only in-frame clones and is missing some. The sample consists of nearly 600,000 clones, about 95% of them appearing once. The sample consisted of naive CD8+ T cells sorted from blood. These receptors originate from a woman between 25 and 40 years old in good health. Each CDR3 is given with its conserved first and last residue. A D gene is named only where the DNA matches it firmly. A row's size may be missing; if present it is once, few, many or a size class.

-,TRBJ2-5,-,TRBV21-1,TGTGCCAGCAGTCGGGAGACCCAGTACTTC,CASSRETQYF
TRBD1,TRBJ2-1,-,TRBV27,TGTGCCAGCAGTGTACTGACAGGGGGTGGCAATGAGCAGTTCTTC,CASSVLTGGGNEQFF
TRBD2,TRBJ2-7,-,TRBV11-1,TGTGCCAGCAGCTTAGGTAGCGGGCCCACCTACGAGCAGTACTTC,CASSLGSGPTYEQYF
-,TRBJ1-4,-,TRBV28,TGTGCCAGCAGTAGGAACGGGGGAGGTGAAAAACTGTTTTTT,CASSRNGGGEKLFF
-,TRBJ2-7,-,TRBV6-5,TGTGCCACCGATGACGGGTTCTCGAACGAGCAGTACTTC,CATDDGFSNEQYF
-,TRBJ1-1,-,TRBV27,TGTGCCAGCAGTTTAGGAGGGGGCACTGAAGCTTTCTTT,CASSLGGGTEAFF
-,TRBJ2-7,-,TRBV29-1,TGCAGCGCATTGACAACCTACGAGCAGTACTTC,CSALTTYEQYF
TRBD1,TRBJ2-3,-,TRBV19,TGTGCCACCGCGACAGGGTTAGATACGCAGTATTTT,CATATGLDTQYF
TRBD2,TRBJ2-7,-,TRBV7-2,TGTGCCAGCAGCGAGACCCTGGGACTAGCGGTCTACGAGCAGTACTTC,CASSETLGLAVYEQYF
TRBD1,TRBJ2-1,-,TRBV2,TGTGCCAGCAGCGCGGACAGGGCGGGGTACAATGAGCAGTTCTTC,CASSADRAGYNEQFF
-,TRBJ1-2,-,TRBV28,TGTGCCAGCACCCCAGCGGGGGGCTTCTATGGCTACACCTTC,CASTPAGGFYGYTF
-,TRBJ2-5,-,TRBV7-8,TGTGCCAGCAGCTTACAGGGGTCCGAGACCCAGTACTTC,CASSLQGSETQYF
-,TRBJ2-1,-,TRBV4-1,TGCGCCAGCAGCCAAGACCCTAGCGACAATGAGCAGTTCTTC,CASSQDPSDNEQFF
TRBD2,TRBJ2-3,-,TRBV4-1,TGCGCCAGCAGCGCACCCCGAGGTACTAGCGGTACAGATACGCAGTATTTT,CASSAPRGTSGTDTQYF
-,TRBJ2-7,-,TRBV7-8,TGTGCCAGCAGCTTATTTTACGAGCAGTACTTC,CASSLFYEQYF
TRBD2,TRBJ2-7,-,TRBV12-5,TGTGCTAGTGGACTCGGACTAGAACACGAGCAGTACTTC,CASGLGLEHEQYF
TRBD2,TRBJ2-1,-,TRBV13,TGTGCCAGCAGCTTAATAGCGGGAGACAATGAGCAGTTCTTC,CASSLIAGDNEQFF
-,TRBJ2-7,-,TRBV6-1,TGTGCCAGCAGTGGCTCAGGTCCGAGCTCCTACGAGCAGTACTTC,CASSGSGPSSYEQYF
-,TRBJ1-1,-,TRBV15,TGTGCCACCAGCAGAGAAAGGTTTGTAACTGAAGCTTTCTTT,CATSRERFVTEAFF
TRBD2,TRBJ2-3,-,TRBV29-1,TGCAGCGTTGAATCCAGCGGGAGAGTCAGAGATACGCAGTATTTT,CSVESSGRVRDTQYF
TRBD1,TRBJ2-1,-,TRBV28,TGTGCCAGCAGACAATGGACAGGGGGCAATGAGCAGTTCTTC,CASRQWTGGNEQFF
-,TRBJ2-1,-,TRBV2,TGTGCCAGCACTCTGGACACGCCCGTTACCTTCTCCTACAATGAGCAGTTCTTC,CASTLDTPVTFSYNEQFF
TRBD1,TRBJ2-4,-,TRBV5-6,TGTGCCAGCAGCTTAATGGGACAGGGCTTAGTGGAAAACATTCAGTACTTC,CASSLMGQGLVENIQYF
-,TRBJ2-1,-,TRBV27,TGTGCCAGCAGTCTAAGGACCCCCACCAATGAGCAGTTCTTC,CASSLRTPTNEQFF
-,TRBJ2-7,-,TRBV7-9,TGTGCCAGCAGCCCCAGGGGGGTCCCCTACGAGCAGTACTTC,CASSPRGVPYEQYF
-,TRBJ1-5,-,TRBV7-9,TGTGCCAGCAGCTCCGATGCGCAGGTCTTTAGCAATCAGCCCCAGCATTTT,CASSSDAQVFSNQPQHF
-,TRBJ1-1,-,TRBV5-6,TGTGCCAGCAGCCCAGAGTCGACGAACACTGAAGCTTTCTTT,CASSPESTNTEAFF
TRBD1,TRBJ2-5,few,TRBV5-1,TGCGCCAGCAGCTTGGGCCCCAGGGGGAAGGAAGAGACCCAGTACTTC,CASSLGPRGKEETQYF
-,TRBJ1-2,-,TRBV9,TGTGCCAGCAGCGTTTATAGTCCTTATGGCTACACCTTC,CASSVYSPYGYTF
-,TRBJ2-7,-,TRBV28,TGTGCCAGCAGTCGAACTCTGGGGGCGATCCACGAGCAGTACTTC,CASSRTLGAIHEQYF
-,TRBJ1-1,few,TRBV4-1,TGCGCCAGCAGCCAAGATCCGGAGAACACTGAAGCTTTCTTT,CASSQDPENTEAFF
-,TRBJ1-1,-,TRBV7-9,TGTGCCAGCAGCCCCGTAACTGAAGCTTTCTTT,CASSPVTEAFF
-,TRBJ1-4,-,TRBV28,TGTGCCAGCAGTTTCGGGTCGGAGGGGAAAGGCGAAAAACTGTTTTTT,CASSFGSEGKGEKLFF
-,TRBJ1-2,-,TRBV28,TGTGCCAGCAGTTTAATGTCAGAAAGGGGCTATGGCTACACCTTC,CASSLMSERGYGYTF
TRBD2,TRBJ2-3,-,TRBV30,TGTGCCTGGAGTGTCATAGCGGGAGGGGCAGATACGCAGTATTTT,CAWSVIAGGADTQYF
-,TRBJ1-4,-,TRBV7-7,TGTGCCAGCGAATACAGGACTCGATGGGAGAAACTGTTTTTT,CASEYRTRWEKLFF
TRBD2,TRBJ2-7,once,TRBV5-1,TGCGCCAGCAGCTTGGAATCCAGCGGGAGGGTTTACGAGCAGTACTTC,CASSLESSGRVYEQYF
-,TRBJ1-5,-,TRBV5-8,TGTGCCAGCAGCCAAACTTTGTGGCAGCCCCAGCATTTT,CASSQTLWQPQHF
TRBD1,TRBJ1-1,-,TRBV28,TGTGCCAGCAGTGTTAGACAGGGTCCCATGAACACTGAAGCTTTCTTT,CASSVRQGPMNTEAFF
-,TRBJ1-5,-,TRBV4-1,TGCGCCAGCAGCCAGGCAACAGGCAGGGCGGGCAATCAGCCCCAGCATTTT,CASSQATGRAGNQPQHF
-,TRBJ2-3,-,TRBV28,TGTGCCAGCAGTTTCAATGCGGTAGCACACAACACAGATACGCAGTATTTT,CASSFNAVAHNTDTQYF
TRBD2,TRBJ2-6,-,TRBV27,TGTGCCAGCAGCCGGCGGGGGGACATAGGGGCCAACGTCCTGACTTTC,CASSRRGDIGANVLTF
-,TRBJ1-2,-,TRBV5-4,TGTGCCAGCAGCTTGGGGTCGGGGTCGATTAACTTC,CASSLGSGSINF
TRBD1,TRBJ1-5,few,TRBV4-2,TGTGCCAGCGGTCAACAGGGGGCTCAGCCCCAGCATTTT,CASGQQGAQPQHF
-,TRBJ1-1,-,TRBV6-1,TGTGCCAGCAGGGGGCCCCTAGCTGAAGCTTTCTTT,CASRGPLAEAFF
-,TRBJ2-1,-,TRBV7-3,TGTGCCAGCAGCCCCGACAGCTACAATGAGCAGTTCTTC,CASSPDSYNEQFF